This T cell receptor (beta chain) was found in a study of shared clonotypes between healthy human individuals. Whole-study context: Each donor's CD4 naive and CD4 memory cells filled three plates apiece, CD8 naive two, and CD8 memory one.

Measured with immunoSEQ multiplex PCR; TCRdb has only the in-frame clones, and not every one. The sample holds over 800,000 clones; 92% are singletons and the top ten take around 24%. This CDR3 is built from 11 residues. Germline values: CDR1 GTSNPN, CDR2 SVGIG (reference sequence). Trimming took off 5 bases at V and 8 bases at J, with 12 bases between the two ends. Findings of the study overall: Roughly 5% of naive CD4 clonotypes were common to several donors.

This clone was recorded only once. The antigen remains undetermined. It was CD45RO-negative cells, positively selected for CCR7, that made up naive CD8 cells, with terminally differentiated effector memory CD45RA+ cells excluded. The sequenced sample consisted of naive CD8+ T cells sorted from blood. This sequence originates from a young man in good health. The V gene is TRBV30, the J gene TRBJ1-2; D is uncertain. The CDR3 DNA reads as TGTGCCTGGGGAGTCGGATCGGGCTACACCTTC. Translating gives CAWGVGSGYTF.